These 16 T cell receptor beta chains originate from one sample sequenced in a study of a mutant IDH1 vaccine in newly diagnosed glioma. Their cognate antigens are unknown. The time point is: week 35, safety follow-up. Doses of 300 ug of mutant IDH1 20-mer peptide were given with topical imiquimod. The repertoire was sequenced with immunoSEQ multiplex PCR; TCRdb's copy has only in-frame clones and lacks some. The table records about 50,000 clones, over 80% of them present only once. Sequencing was performed on PBMCs, taken from a glioma patient whose treatment included an IDH1 peptide vaccine. These receptors all stem from a man in his forties or fifties with glioma.

The chain couples TRBV28 to TRBJ2-5; tentative D call: TRBD1 (6 bases). From germline, CDR1 is MDHEN and CDR2 SYDVKM. V lost 5 bases, J lost 4 bases, and 14 bases lay in between. The CDR3 sequence is 14 residues long. As DNA, the CDR3 is TGTGCCAGCAGTCCAGGGGCAGGGAGAGAGACCCAGTACTTC. Its translation is CASSPGAGRETQYF.

The genes are TRBV18 and TRBJ2-5; TRBD2 matches at 10 bases. CDR1 is KGHSH and CDR2 is LQKENI in the germline V gene. The CDR3 is 18 amino acids. After removal of 0 bases from V and 5 bases from J, the junction contained 12 bases not matched to a gene. The CDR3 protein is CASSPPISPSGSVETQYF. The DNA of the CDR3 is TGTGCCAGCTCACCACCGATTTCCCCTAGCGGGAGTGTGGAGACCCAGTACTTC.

The genes are TRBV7-8 and TRBJ2-7, with 7 bases aligning to TRBD2. The CDR3 totals 14 residues. Germline V gives CDR1 SGHVS, CDR2 FQNEAQ. The V and J ends lost 6 bases and 2 bases, in that order; junction bases with no gene match: 7. The DNA for the CDR3 is TGTGCCAGCAGTCCCCGTGCGGGGGCCTACGAGCAGTACTTC. Its translation: CASSPRAGAYEQYF. Combining the CDR3 with reference TRBV7-8 and TRBJ2-7 gives the whole variable domain GAGVSQSPRYKVAKRGQDVALRCDPISGHVSLFWYQQALGQGPEFLTYFQNEAQLDKSGLPSDRFFAERPEGSVSTLKIQRTQQEDSAVYLCASSPRAGAYEQYFGPGTRLTVT.

The V call is TRBV5-6, the J call TRBJ2-5; 7 bases are shared with TRBD1. The length of the CDR3 is 17 residues. The germline V gene encodes CDR1 SGHDT and CDR2 YYEEEE. Trimming removed 2 bases from V and 4 bases from J; junction bases left unmatched: 14. This chain's CDR3 is CASSFGLGQVGRETQYF. The CDR3 nucleotides are TGTGCCAGCAGCTTTGGTCTCGGACAGGTGGGGAGAGAGACCCAGTACTTC.

The genes are TRBV2 and TRBJ2-7; 10 bases are shared with TRBD2. The CDR3 covers 17 residues. V lost 7 bases and J lost 2; bases outside the gene matches: 14. Germline-derived CDR1 and CDR2 are SNHLY and FYNNEI. Here the CDR3 DNA reads TGTGCCAGCATACCTTCCCCTTTTAGCGGGAGGACCTACGAGCAGTACTTC. It yields the protein CASIPSPFSGRTYEQYF.

The chain is built from TRBV5-6 and TRBJ2-1; no clear D. V was cut by 7 bases and J by 2 bases, with 10 bases left in between. The germline V gene has CDR1 SGHDT and CDR2 YYEEEE. CDR3 size: 13 residues. The CDR3 sequence is CASSLETYNEQFF. Here the CDR3 DNA reads TGTGCCAGCTCCCTGGAAACCTACAATGAGCAGTTCTTC.

The chain uses TRBV10-1 and TRBJ2-7, with TRBD1 identical over 7 bases. V shed 0 bases and J 0 bases; nucleotides not matched to a gene: 2. Germline V lookup: CDR1 WNHNN, CDR2 SYGVQD (reference sequence). The CDR3 loop spans 15 amino acids. The CDR3 nucleotides read TGCGCCAGCAGTGAGTCTCAGGGGGACTCCTACGAGCAGTACTTC. Amino acid sequence: CASSESQGDSYEQYF.

The V call is TRBV5-1, the J call TRBJ2-7; TRBD1 or TRBD2 may be the D gene (5 bases each). This CDR3 comprises 13 residues. V gave up 4 bases and J gave up 4 bases, with 12 bases separating them. Germline CDR1 is SGHRS and CDR2 is YFSETQ. The CDR3 loop is CASSVGTAYEQYF. The CDR3 DNA sequence: TGCGCCAGCAGCGTTGGGACGGCTTACGAGCAGTACTTC.

V and J are TRBV4-1 and TRBJ2-7; D unresolved. Germline lookup yields CDR1 MGHRA and CDR2 YSYEKL. Trimming cost V 3 bases and J 0 bases, with 12 bases left between them. The CDR3 runs 15 residues. CDR3 sequence reads: CASSHAQQSSYEQYF. CDR3 DNA sequence: TGCGCCAGCAGCCATGCACAGCAAAGCTCCTACGAGCAGTACTTC.

CDR3 nucleotide sequence: TGCGCCAGCAGCCAAGATTCTGGGTACGCCGCCTACGAGCAGTACTTC. This sequence encodes CASSQDSGYAAYEQYF. This chain connects TRBV4-3 to TRBJ2-7; no clear D. V was pared by 0 bases and J by 2 bases, with 14 bases between. Germline V gives CDR1 LGHNA, CDR2 YSLEER. The CDR3 is 16 amino acids.

This chain links TRBV18 with TRBJ2-6; no clear D. CDR1 and CDR2 (germline): KGHSH, LQKENI. This CDR3 comprises 16 residues. With 0 bases removed from V and 2 bases from J, the gap between germline ends came to 8 bases. CDR3 protein: CASSPPIRAGANVLTF. Written as DNA, the CDR3 is TGTGCCAGCTCACCACCTATCCGGGCTGGGGCCAACGTCCTGACTTTC. Variable domain in full (rest from reference TRBV18 and TRBJ2-6): NAGVMQNPRHLVRRRGQEARLRCSPMKGHSHVYWYRQLPEEGLKFMVYLQKENIIDESGMPKERFSAEFPKEGPSILRIQQVVRGDSAAYFCASSPPIRAGANVLTFGAGSRLTVL.

The chain recombines TRBV27 with TRBJ2-7; D unresolved. V was cut by 7 bases and J by 3 bases, with 7 bases left in between. Per germline, CDR1 MNHEY and CDR2 SMNVEV (reference sequence). This CDR3 spans 11 amino acids. The CDR3 coding sequence is TGTGCCAGCAAGGCCAGCTACGAGCAGTACTTC. It codes for CASKASYEQYF.

The genes are TRBV21-1 and TRBJ2-3; the table names TRBD2, a call not compared with the DNA. TRBV21-1 is a pseudogene locus. CDR3 length: 15 residues. The DNA of the CDR3 is TGTGCCAGCAGCCTAAGGGGGGGTGGAACAGATACGCAGTATTTT. Translation: CASSLRGGGTDTQYF.

The chain joins TRBV2 to TRBJ1-5; D remains ambiguous. The CDR3 contains 15 residues. Germline V CDR1 and CDR2: SNHLY, FYNNEI. Deletions cut 3 bases from V and 0 bases from J, with 9 bases between. The CDR3 is CASSDMGNSNQPQHF. CDR3 in DNA: TGTGCCAGCAGTGATATGGGAAATAGCAATCAGCCCCAGCATTTT.

The V and J genes are TRBV10-1 and TRBJ1-1; D perhaps matches TRBD1 (6 bases). The CDR3 has 14 residues. Germline values: CDR1 WNHNN, CDR2 SYGVQD (reference sequence). The V end lost 6 bases, the J end lost 4 bases, and 15 bases lay between the germline ends. The CDR3 sequence is CASRDSLVGTEAFF. DNA of the CDR3: TGCGCCAGCAGGGACAGCCTCGTGGGCACTGAAGCTTTCTTT.

V gene TRBV27 combines with J gene TRBJ2-5; TRBD1 is a possible D gene (5 bases). CDR3 length: 16 amino acids. Trimming left V 2 bases short and J 5 bases short, with 18 bases between. The germline CDR1 and CDR2 sequences are MNHEY and SMNVEV (reference sequence). The CDR3 region is CASSLIRQNRLETQYF. CDR3 DNA sequence: TGTGCCAGCAGTTTAATTCGACAGAACCGCCTCGAGACCCAGTACTTC.